The entry that follows covers one TCR beta chain sequence. After removal of 3 bases from V and 7 bases from J, the junction contained 8 bases not matched to a gene. The CDR3 is made up of 15 amino acids. The germline V gene has CDR1 LNHDA and CDR2 SQIVND (reference sequence). This specimen comes from a study of blood T cell repertoires in COVID-19. In the study overall: Samples of COVID-19 (acute and convalescent) were obtained from the United States, Italy and Spain. From T cells, B-cell-depleted T cells, or PBMCs came the material, which was cDNA or gDNA.

Original data processing: The authors estimated nucleated cell counts from reference gene primer amplification. Generated by immunoSEQ multiplex PCR, the TCRdb table keeps only in-frame clones and is missing some. That table furnishes V, J and clone size, whereas the DNA furnished D and trimming. Among tens of thousands of clones listed, about 91% were seen once. The sequencing sample was made of peripheral blood. This chain connects TRBV19 to TRBJ2-1; TRBD1 aligns across 8 bases. The clonotype comes from a human donor with active COVID-19. The donor label of this sample is uncertain. CDR3 nucleotides: TGTGCCAGTAGTATCCTTCAGGGGGCTCGGAATGAGCAGTTCTTC. This encodes CASSILQGARNEQFF.